One sample yielded the 7 T cell receptor beta chains listed below, sequenced in a study of identical twins. MiXCR was run by TCRdb on the 5' RACE reads, yielding one entry per CDR3 protein. This sample yields approximately 530,000 distinct CDR3 sequences, of which about a fifth are seen a single time; approximately 0.5% belongs to the top ten. These data were also reused for a study on yellow fever vaccine responses in identical twins.

Sequencing input: CD4+ T cells sorted from blood. The receptor set was obtained from a woman aged 18-35 years in good health.

The V and J genes are TRBV2 and TRBJ1-5; 8 positions agree with TRBD1. Germline loops: CDR1 SNHLY, CDR2 FYNNEI. The CDR3 runs to 17 residues. Trimming at V came to 4 bases and at J to 1 base, leaving 9 bases not matched to a gene. The CDR3 DNA sequence: TGTGCCAGCAGTGGAACCAGGACAGGGATGAGCAATCAGCCCCAGCATTTT. This encodes CASSGTRTGMSNQPQHF. The full variable domain, with the rest looked up from reference TRBV2 and TRBJ1-5, is EPEVTQTPSHQVTQMGQEVILRCVPISNHLYFYWYRQILGQKVEFLVSFYNNEISEKSEIFDDQFSVERPDGSNFTLKIRSTKLEDSAMYFCASSGTRTGMSNQPQHFGDGTRLSIL.

This clonotype was counted a few times. The CDR3 spells CASSESGTVFYNEQFF. The DNA of the CDR3 is TGTGCCAGCAGTGAAAGCGGGACGGTGTTCTACAATGAGCAGTTCTTC. The chain joins TRBV2 to TRBJ2-1, with TRBD2 matching over 7 bases. Losses at the gene ends were 2 bases for V and 3 bases for J; bases not matched to a gene: 7. This CDR3 contains 16 residues. Germline values: CDR1 SNHLY, CDR2 FYNNEI.

This clonotype was recorded a few times. The chain uses TRBV7-9 and TRBJ2-5, with TRBD2 matching over 11 bases. The V gene end was trimmed by 8 bases and the J gene end by 12 bases; junction bases not matched to a gene: 14. Germline CDR1 and CDR2: SEHNR and FQNEAQ (reference sequence). The CDR3 totals 14 residues. In DNA, the CDR3 is TGTGCCAGCCGGAGACTAGCGGGATCCCCTTCAGAGTACTTC. Translated: CASRRLAGSPSEYF.

The chain combines TRBV2 with TRBJ2-2; 10 bases line up with TRBD1. There are 15 residues in the CDR3. Per germline, CDR1 SNHLY and CDR2 FYNNEI. The V and J ends lost 6 bases and 6 bases, in that order; junction bases with no gene match: 7. CDR3 region: CASRAPGQGSGELFF. The CDR3 bases are TGTGCCAGCAGGGCACCGGGACAGGGGTCCGGGGAGCTGTTTTTT. The variable domain in full, with the rest retrieved from reference TRBV2 and TRBJ2-2, is EPEVTQTPSHQVTQMGQEVILRCVPISNHLYFYWYRQILGQKVEFLVSFYNNEISEKSEIFDDQFSVERPDGSNFTLKIRSTKLEDSAMYFCASRAPGQGSGELFFGEGSRLTVL.

The V and J genes are TRBV29-1 and TRBJ2-3, with D perhaps TRBD1 or TRBD2 (6 bases each). The CDR3 is 10 residues long. The V end lost 7 bases, the J end lost 12 bases, and 14 bases lay between the germline ends. Germline assignment: CDR1 SQVTM and CDR2 ANQGSEA. The CDR3 loop is CSGGAGTQYF. CDR3 bases: TGCAGCGGGGGGGCCGGAACACAGTATTTT.

The chain has TRBV7-9 and TRBJ2-3, with D possibly matching TRBD2 (6 bases). The V end was cut by 4 bases, the J end by 5 bases, with 19 bases between. There are 16 residues in the CDR3. Germline V gene lookup returns CDR1 SEHNR and CDR2 FQNEAQ (reference sequence). CDR3 DNA sequence: TGTGCCAGCAGCTCCCCTGGAGGGAGAGTGGGAGATACGCAGTATTTT. It is translated as CASSSPGGRVGDTQYF.

The genes are TRBV12-3 or TRBV12-4 and TRBJ2-2; D unclear. The CDR3 has 14 amino acids. Trimming took 7 bases from V and 4 from J, leaving 13 bases between them. Here the CDR3 DNA reads TGTGCCAGCAATCCCCTCGGGCGCACCGGGGAGCTGTTTTTT. Translated, it gives CASNPLGRTGELFF.